The 5 T cell receptor beta chains below were found in one sample sequenced in a study of T cells in Graves' hyperthyroidism and ophthalmopathy. Amplified TCR beta CDR3 regions derived from RNA transcripts. TCR CDR3 regions were first amplified by RT-PCR with HTBI primers. MiXCR, run by TCRdb on the multiplex PCR reads, gives a single entry per CDR3 protein. The sample contains under 700,000 distinct CDR3 sequences, over 15% of which appear only once. Sequencing was carried out using blood. These receptor sequences come from a young woman with Graves' hyperthyroidism.

This chain links TRBV7-3 with TRBJ1-1, with 10 positions matching TRBD1. CDR1 SGHTA and CDR2 FQGTGA come from the germline V gene. The V segment lost 5 bases and the J segment 7 bases; nucleotides outside the gene matches: 7. This CDR3 contains 14 residues. The CDR3 protein is CASSATGGAGEAFF. The DNA of the CDR3 is TGTGCCAGCAGCGCGACAGGGGGCGCGGGTGAAGCTTTCTTT.

The chain is built from TRBV10-1 and TRBJ2-3; D is unresolved. Germline V gene data show CDR1 as WNHNN and CDR2 as SYGVQD (reference sequence). Trimming left V 3 bases short and J 5 bases short, with 6 bases between. The CDR3 is made up of 12 amino acids. This chain's CDR3 is CASSDYRDTQYF. DNA for the CDR3: TGCGCCAGCAGTGACTACAGAGATACGCAGTATTTT.

This clonotype was picked up many times. This chain connects TRBV11-2 to TRBJ2-1, with a possible D match to TRBD2 (5 bases). CDR1 and CDR2 (germline): SGHAT, FQNNGV. This CDR3 region has 15 residues. Trimming stripped 4 bases from V and 3 bases from J, with 13 bases between. Here the CDR3 reads CASSSDYQNYNEQFF. The CDR3 DNA is TGTGCCAGCAGCTCCGACTACCAGAACTACAATGAGCAGTTCTTC.

The rearrangement uses TRBV29-1 and TRBJ1-1; no clear D. V was pared by 4 bases and J by 9 bases, with 18 bases between. This CDR3 contains 13 residues. The germline CDR1 and CDR2 sequences are SQVTM and ANQGSEA. In DNA form, the CDR3 reads TGCAGCGTTGTGATGTCAGCACGGCCCCAAGCTTTCTTT. Translation: CSVVMSARPQAFF.

The chain joins TRBV19 to TRBJ2-7; no clear D. Trimming took off 5 bases at V and 4 bases at J, with 15 bases between the two ends. Germline V CDR1 and CDR2: LNHDA, SQIVND (reference sequence). The CDR3 is made up of 14 amino acids. The CDR3 DNA follows: TGTGCCAGTAGTCCCGGACCGAGACCTTACGAGCAGTACTTC. Its translation: CASSPGPRPYEQYF.